This TCR beta chain was sequenced in a study of blood T cell repertoires in COVID-19. Study-wide background: The United States, Italy and Spain provided the acute and convalescent COVID-19 samples. The analysed material was cDNA or gDNA that came from T cells, B-cell-depleted T cells, or PBMCs.

The CDR3 has 14 residues. Trimming removed 2 bases from V and 3 bases from J, with 8 bases in between. Germline loops: CDR1 SGHNT, CDR2 YYREEE (reference sequence). Per the study methods: How many nucleated cells were present was estimated from reference gene primer amplification. Method: immunoSEQ multiplex PCR; TCRdb's copy keeps in-frame clones and lacks some. V and J calls and clone size are given by that table; D and trimming were obtained from the DNA. The sample includes roughly 260,000 clones, about 87% seen only once; the top ten take 2.5% to 3%. Assignment of participants to cohorts was predicated upon participant-reported clinical history.

This TCR was recovered from a woman under 40 with acute COVID-19. The chain has TRBV5-4 and TRBJ2-2; D call uncertain. Sequenced material: PBMCs or T cells enriched from blood (not recorded which). The CDR3 bases are TGTGCCAGCAGCTTAGATAGTCACACCGGGGAGCTGTTTTTT. Protein product: CASSLDSHTGELFF.